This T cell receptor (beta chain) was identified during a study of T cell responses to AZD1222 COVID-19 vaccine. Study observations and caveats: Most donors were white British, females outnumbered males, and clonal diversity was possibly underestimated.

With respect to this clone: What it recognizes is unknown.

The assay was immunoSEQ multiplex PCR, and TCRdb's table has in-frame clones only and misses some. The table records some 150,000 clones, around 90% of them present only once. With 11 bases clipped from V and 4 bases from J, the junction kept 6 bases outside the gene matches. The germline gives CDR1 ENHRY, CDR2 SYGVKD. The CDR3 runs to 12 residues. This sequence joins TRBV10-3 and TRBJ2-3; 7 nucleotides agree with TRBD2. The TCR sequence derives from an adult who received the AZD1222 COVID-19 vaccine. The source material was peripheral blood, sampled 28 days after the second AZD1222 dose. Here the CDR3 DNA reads TGTGCCGGGGGAGGGGCGGCAGATACGCAGTATTTT. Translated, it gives CAGGGAADTQYF.